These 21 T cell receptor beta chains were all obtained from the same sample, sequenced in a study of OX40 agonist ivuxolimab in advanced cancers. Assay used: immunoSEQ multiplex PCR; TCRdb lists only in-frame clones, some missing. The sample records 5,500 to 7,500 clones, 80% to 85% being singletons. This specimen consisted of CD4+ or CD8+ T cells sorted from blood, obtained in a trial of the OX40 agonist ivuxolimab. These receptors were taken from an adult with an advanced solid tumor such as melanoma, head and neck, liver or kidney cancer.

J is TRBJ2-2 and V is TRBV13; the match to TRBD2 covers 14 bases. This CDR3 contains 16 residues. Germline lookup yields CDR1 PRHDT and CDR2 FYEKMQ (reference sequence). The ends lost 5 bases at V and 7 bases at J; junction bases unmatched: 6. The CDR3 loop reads CASSPGLAGGHGELFF. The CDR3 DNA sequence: TGTGCCAGCAGCCCTGGACTAGCGGGAGGACACGGGGAGCTGTTTTTT. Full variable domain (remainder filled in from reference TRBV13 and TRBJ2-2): AAGVIQSPRHLIKEKRETATLKCYPIPRHDTVYWYQQGPGQDPQFLISFYEKMQSDKGSIPDRFSAQQFSDYHSELNMSSLELGDSALYFCASSPGLAGGHGELFFGEGSRLTVL.

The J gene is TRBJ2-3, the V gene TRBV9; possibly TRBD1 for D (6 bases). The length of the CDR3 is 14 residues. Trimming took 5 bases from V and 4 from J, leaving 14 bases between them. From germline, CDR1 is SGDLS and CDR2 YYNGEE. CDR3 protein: CASSLGASSDTQYF. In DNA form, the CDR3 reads TGTGCCAGCAGTTTGGGGGCATCTTCAGATACGCAGTATTTT.

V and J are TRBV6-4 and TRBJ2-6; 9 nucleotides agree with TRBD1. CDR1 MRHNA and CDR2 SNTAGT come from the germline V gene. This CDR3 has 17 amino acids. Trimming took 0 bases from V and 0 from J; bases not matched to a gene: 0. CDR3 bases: TGTGCCAGCAGTGACTCGACAGGGGGCTCTGGGGCCAACGTCCTGACTTTC. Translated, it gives CASSDSTGGSGANVLTF.

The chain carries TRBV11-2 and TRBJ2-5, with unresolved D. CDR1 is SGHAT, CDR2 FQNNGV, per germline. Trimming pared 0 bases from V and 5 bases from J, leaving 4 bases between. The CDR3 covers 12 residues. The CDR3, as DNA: TGTGCCAGCAGCTTAGATGGTGAGACCCAGTACTTC. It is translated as CASSLDGETQYF.

The CDR3 protein is CASSVTLNTEAFF. CDR3 in DNA: TGTGCCAGTAGTGTGACCCTGAACACTGAAGCTTTCTTT. The chain has TRBV19 and TRBJ1-1, with D unclear. CDR3 length: 13 residues. V lost 5 bases, J lost 0 bases, and 7 bases lay in between. Germline V gene sequence: CDR1 LNHDA, CDR2 SQIVND (reference sequence).

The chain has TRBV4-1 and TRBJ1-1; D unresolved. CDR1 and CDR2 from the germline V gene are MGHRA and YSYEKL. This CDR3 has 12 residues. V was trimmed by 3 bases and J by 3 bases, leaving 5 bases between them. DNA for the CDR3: TGCGCCAGCAGCCACAGTGACACTGAAGCTTTCTTT. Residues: CASSHSDTEAFF.

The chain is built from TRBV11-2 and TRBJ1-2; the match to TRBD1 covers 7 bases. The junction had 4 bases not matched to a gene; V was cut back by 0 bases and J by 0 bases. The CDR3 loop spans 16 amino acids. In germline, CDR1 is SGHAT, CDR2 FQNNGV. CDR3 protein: CASSLEGQSSNYGYTF. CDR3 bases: TGTGCCAGCAGCTTAGAGGGACAGTCATCTAACTATGGCTACACCTTC.

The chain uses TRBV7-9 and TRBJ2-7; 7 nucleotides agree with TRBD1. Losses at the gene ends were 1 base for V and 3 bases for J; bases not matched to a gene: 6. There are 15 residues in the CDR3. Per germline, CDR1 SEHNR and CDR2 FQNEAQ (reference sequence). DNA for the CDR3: TGTGCCAGCAGCTTAGGATGGACAGGAGACTACGAGCAGTACTTC. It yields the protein CASSLGWTGDYEQYF.

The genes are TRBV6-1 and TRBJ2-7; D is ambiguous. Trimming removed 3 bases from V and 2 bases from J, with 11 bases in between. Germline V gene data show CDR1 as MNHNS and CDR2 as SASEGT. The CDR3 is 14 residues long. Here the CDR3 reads CASSELGSTYEQYF. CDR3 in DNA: TGTGCCAGCAGTGAGTTAGGTTCTACCTACGAGCAGTACTTC.

This CDR3 is CASSPSDWYEQYF. CDR3 nucleotide sequence: TGTGCCAGCAGTCCCTCCGACTGGTACGAGCAGTACTTC. The rearrangement joins TRBV27 to TRBJ2-7, with no clear D. Trimming cost V 5 bases and J 4 bases, with 12 bases left between them. CDR1 is MNHEY and CDR2 is SMNVEV in the germline V gene (reference sequence). CDR3 length: 13 amino acids.

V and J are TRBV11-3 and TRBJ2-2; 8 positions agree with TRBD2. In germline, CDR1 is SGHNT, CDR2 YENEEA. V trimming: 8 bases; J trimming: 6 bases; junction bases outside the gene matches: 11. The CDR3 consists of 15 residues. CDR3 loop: CASHYRTSLAGELFF. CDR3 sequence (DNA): TGTGCCAGCCATTACCGGACTAGCTTGGCCGGGGAGCTGTTTTTT.

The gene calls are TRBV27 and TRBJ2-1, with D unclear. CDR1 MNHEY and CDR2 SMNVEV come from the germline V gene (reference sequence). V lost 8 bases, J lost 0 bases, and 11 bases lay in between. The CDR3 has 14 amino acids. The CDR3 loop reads CASGWVSSYNEQFF. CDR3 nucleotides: TGTGCCAGCGGGTGGGTGAGCTCCTACAATGAGCAGTTCTTC.

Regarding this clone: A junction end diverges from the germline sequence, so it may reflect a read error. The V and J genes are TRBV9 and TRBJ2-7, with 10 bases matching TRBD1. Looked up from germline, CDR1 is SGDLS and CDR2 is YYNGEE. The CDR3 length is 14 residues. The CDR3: CAGSVGQGDYEQYF. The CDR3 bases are TGTGCCGGCAGCGTAGGACAGGGGGACTACGAGCAGTACTTC. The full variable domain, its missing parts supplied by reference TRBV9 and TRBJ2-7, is DSGVTQTPKHLITATGQRVTLRCSPRSGDLSVYWYQQSLDQGLQFLIQYYNGEERAKGNILERFSAQQFPDLHSELNLSSLELGDSALYFCAGSVGQGDYEQYFGPGTRLTVT.

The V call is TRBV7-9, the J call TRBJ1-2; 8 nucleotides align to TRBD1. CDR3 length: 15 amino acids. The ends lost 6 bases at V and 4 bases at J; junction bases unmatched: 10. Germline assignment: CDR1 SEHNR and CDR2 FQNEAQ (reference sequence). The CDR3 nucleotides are TGTGCCAGCAGTTCTGGCCAGGGGGCACCCTATGGCTACACCTTC. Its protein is CASSSGQGAPYGYTF.

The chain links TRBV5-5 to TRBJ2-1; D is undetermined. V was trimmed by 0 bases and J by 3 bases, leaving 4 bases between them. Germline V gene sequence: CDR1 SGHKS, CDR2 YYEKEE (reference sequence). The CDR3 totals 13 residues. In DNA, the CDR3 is TGTGCCAGCAGCTTGGGACACTACAATGAGCAGTTCTTC. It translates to CASSLGHYNEQFF.

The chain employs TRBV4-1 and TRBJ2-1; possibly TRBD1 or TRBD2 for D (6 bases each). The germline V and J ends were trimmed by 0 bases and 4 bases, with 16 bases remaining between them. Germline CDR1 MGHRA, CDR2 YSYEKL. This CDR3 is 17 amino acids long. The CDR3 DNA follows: TGCGCCAGCAGCCAAGATCTTAGGGGGGTTGGTTACAATGAGCAGTTCTTC. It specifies CASSQDLRGVGYNEQFF.

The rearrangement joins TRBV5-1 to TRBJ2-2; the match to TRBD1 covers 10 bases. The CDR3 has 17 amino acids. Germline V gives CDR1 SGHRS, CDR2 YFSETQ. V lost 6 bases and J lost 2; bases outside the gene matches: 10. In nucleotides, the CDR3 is TGCGCCAGCACCACGAAAAAGACAGGGGGCAACACCGGGGAGCTGTTTTTT. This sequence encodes CASTTKKTGGNTGELFF.

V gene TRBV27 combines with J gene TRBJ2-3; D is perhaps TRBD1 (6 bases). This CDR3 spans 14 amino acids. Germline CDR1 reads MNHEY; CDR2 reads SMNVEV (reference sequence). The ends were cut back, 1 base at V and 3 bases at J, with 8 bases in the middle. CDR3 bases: TGTGCCAGCAGTTTATGGGGGCCGACAGATACGCAGTATTTT. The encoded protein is CASSLWGPTDTQYF.

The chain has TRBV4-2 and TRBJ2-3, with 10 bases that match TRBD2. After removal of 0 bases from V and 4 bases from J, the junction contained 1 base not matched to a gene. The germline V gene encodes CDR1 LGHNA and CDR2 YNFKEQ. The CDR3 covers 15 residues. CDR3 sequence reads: CASSQEAGGPDTQYF. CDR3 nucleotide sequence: TGTGCCAGCAGCCAAGAAGCGGGGGGGCCAGATACGCAGTATTTT.

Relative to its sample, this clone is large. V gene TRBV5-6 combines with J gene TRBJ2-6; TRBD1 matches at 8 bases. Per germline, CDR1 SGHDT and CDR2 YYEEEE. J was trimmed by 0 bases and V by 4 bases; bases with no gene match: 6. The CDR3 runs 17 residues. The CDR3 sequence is CASSGQGRFSGANVLTF. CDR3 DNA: TGTGCCAGCAGCGGACAGGGAAGATTCTCTGGGGCCAACGTCCTGACTTTC. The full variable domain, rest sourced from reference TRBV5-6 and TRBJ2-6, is DAGVTQSPTHLIKTRGQQVTLRCSPKSGHDTVSWYQQALGQGPQFIFQYYEEEERQRGNFPDRFSGHQFPNYSSELNVNALLLGDSALYLCASSGQGRFSGANVLTFGAGSRLTVL.

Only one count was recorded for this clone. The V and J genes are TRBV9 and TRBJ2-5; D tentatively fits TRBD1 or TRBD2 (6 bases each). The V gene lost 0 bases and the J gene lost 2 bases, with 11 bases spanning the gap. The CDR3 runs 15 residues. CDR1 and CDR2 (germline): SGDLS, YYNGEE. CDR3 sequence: CASSVAGAHQETQYF. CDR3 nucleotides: TGTGCCAGCAGCGTAGCGGGGGCGCATCAAGAGACCCAGTACTTC.